The 4 T cell receptor beta chains in this list originate from one sample, sequenced in a study of blood T cell repertoires in COVID-19. Method: immunoSEQ multiplex PCR; TCRdb's copy keeps in-frame clones and lacks some. The table has 100,000 to 150,000 clones, 75% to 90% seen once. Source material: PBMCs or T cells enriched from blood (not recorded which). Every receptor here comes from a woman aged 45 to 65 who had recovered from COVID-19.

The V gene is TRBV19, the J gene TRBJ2-1, with 9 bases aligning to TRBD2. Unmatched junction bases numbered 5, after V lost 3 bases and J lost 8 bases. The CDR3 runs to 14 residues. Germline values: CDR1 LNHDA, CDR2 SQIVND (reference sequence). CDR3 sequence: CASSMGASGDEQFF. The CDR3 DNA reads as TGTGCCAGTAGTATGGGAGCTAGCGGGGATGAGCAGTTCTTC.

This clone was recorded a few times. The rearrangement joins TRBV7-9 to TRBJ1-2; D is ambiguous. There are 12 residues in the CDR3. The germline gives CDR1 SEHNR, CDR2 FQNEAQ (reference sequence). Trimming removed 6 bases at V and 6 bases at J, with 11 bases between. CDR3 in DNA: TGTGCCAGCAGTCCTGGTCCGGATGGCTACACCTTC. Protein: CASSPGPDGYTF.

CDR3 nucleotide sequence: TGTGCCAGCAGCCCTACAGGGGTCACCGGGGAGCTGTTTTTT. It translates to CASSPTGVTGELFF. The chain is built from TRBV7-9 and TRBJ2-2; 7 nucleotides line up with TRBD1. Germline V gives CDR1 SEHNR, CDR2 FQNEAQ (reference sequence). Germline trimming cut 5 bases from V and 4 bases from J; bases unmatched to any gene: 4. The CDR3 spans 14 residues.

This chain uses TRBV19 with TRBJ2-7, with TRBD1 matching 9 bases. The CDR3 spans 14 residues. Germline V gene data show CDR1 as LNHDA and CDR2 as SQIVND (reference sequence). The V segment lost 6 bases and the J segment 2 bases; nucleotides outside the gene matches: 5. CDR3 nucleotides: TGTGCCAGTAGGGCCCGGGACAGGGCCTACGAGCAGTACTTC. Its translation is CASRARDRAYEQYF.